Listed here are 8 T cell receptor beta chains from one sample, sequenced in a study of blood T cell repertoires in COVID-19. Only in-frame clones appear in the TCRdb table, and some are missing; sequencing was by immunoSEQ multiplex PCR. The data contain some 29,000 clones, 89% of them singletons. What was sequenced was peripheral blood. The source is a human donor in a cohort sampled during active COVID-19.

With regard to this clone: Other nucleotide sequences in the sample specify the same CDR3. The chain carries TRBV3-1 (or the pseudogene TRBV3-2) and TRBJ2-2; TRBD2 matches at 15 bases. Germline V CDR1 and CDR2: LGHDT, YNNKEL (reference sequence). The CDR3 sequence is 19 residues long. The V segment lost 4 bases and the J segment 2 bases; nucleotides outside the gene matches: 8. The DNA for the CDR3 is TGTGCCAGCAGCCTCTCAGGACTAGCGGGGGGGCCAAACACCGGGGAGCTGTTTTTT. It specifies CASSLSGLAGGPNTGELFF.

The genes are TRBV11-2 and TRBJ2-3; D perhaps matches TRBD2 (6 bases). The length of the CDR3 is 16 residues. CDR1 and CDR2 (germline): SGHAT, FQNNGV. The V end lost 1 base, the J end lost 2 bases, and 13 bases lay between the germline ends. The CDR3 is CASSLGGSGTTDTQYF. The CDR3, as DNA: TGTGCCAGCAGCTTAGGTGGTAGCGGAACCACAGATACGCAGTATTTT.

This chain uses TRBV10-3 with TRBJ2-7, with 7 bases that match TRBD2. Germline CDR1 is ENHRY and CDR2 is SYGVKD. The CDR3 runs 12 residues. V dropped 6 bases and J dropped 5; count of bases not matched to a gene: 4. The CDR3 sequence is CAIRGSGDEQYF. In DNA form, the CDR3 reads TGTGCCATCAGGGGAAGCGGGGACGAGCAGTACTTC.

CDR3 nucleotides: TGTGCCAGCAGTTTATCCGCGATAGGCTCCCTCCGGGACAGGGGCAATCAGCCCCAGCATTTT. Its translation: CASSLSAIGSLRDRGNQPQHF. V is TRBV28 and J is TRBJ1-5, with 9 bases aligning to TRBD1. Germline V gene data show CDR1 as MDHEN and CDR2 as SYDVKM. The CDR3 contains 21 residues. V dropped 1 base and J dropped 2; count of bases not matched to a gene: 18. The entire variable domain, with the rest obtained from reference TRBV28 and TRBJ1-5, is as follows: DVKVTQSSRYLVKRTGEKVFLECVQDMDHENMFWYRQDPGLGLRLIYFSYDVKMKEKGDIPEGYSVSREKKERFSLILESASTNQTSMYLCASSLSAIGSLRDRGNQPQHFGDGTRLSIL.

About this clone itself: Germline and junction disagree at one end, which may indicate a read error. The V and J genes are TRBV2 and TRBJ2-4, with D maybe TRBD2 (7 bases). There are 16 residues in the CDR3. The germline V gene has CDR1 SNHLY and CDR2 FYNNEI. The CDR3 DNA is TGTGCCAGCACTGAAGGCGGGGGCGGTGTCAAAAACATTCAGTACTTC. This sequence encodes CASTEGGGGVKNIQYF. Together with reference TRBV2 and TRBJ2-4, the CDR3 gives the full variable domain: EPEVTQTPSHQVTQMGQEVILRCVPISNHLYFYWYRQILGQKVEFLVSFYNNEISEKSEIFDDQFSVERPDGSNFTLKIRSTKLEDSAMYFCASTEGGGGVKNIQYFGAGTRLSVL.

Worth noting for this clone: This could be a read error, since a much larger clone is one nucleotide away. Other DNA sequences in this sample translate to the same CDR3. The chain links TRBV9 to TRBJ2-1, with 10 bases that match TRBD1. The J segment lost 7 bases and the V segment lost 1 base, leaving 14 bases of the junction unmatched. CDR1 and CDR2 (germline): SGDLS, YYNGEE. This CDR3 region has 18 residues. The CDR3 region is CASSVRLGGTGVGNEQFF. The DNA of the CDR3 is TGTGCCAGCAGCGTACGGCTGGGGGGGACAGGGGTTGGAAATGAGCAGTTCTTC. The entire variable domain, with the rest obtained from reference TRBV9 and TRBJ2-1, is as follows: DSGVTQTPKHLITATGQRVTLRCSPRSGDLSVYWYQQSLDQGLQFLIQYYNGEERAKGNILERFSAQQFPDLHSELNLSSLELGDSALYFCASSVRLGGTGVGNEQFFGPGTRLTVL.

The chain employs TRBV18 and TRBJ2-3; the match to TRBD2 covers 9 bases. CDR3 length equals 16 residues. Germline assignment: CDR1 KGHSH and CDR2 LQKENI. Germline trimming cut 3 bases from V and 1 base from J; bases unmatched to any gene: 5. CDR3 nucleotide sequence: TGTGCCAGCTCACCTCTTGCGGGGGGGGGCACAGATACGCAGTATTTT. It codes for CASSPLAGGGTDTQYF. Together with reference TRBV18 and TRBJ2-3, the CDR3 gives the full variable domain: NAGVMQNPRHLVRRRGQEARLRCSPMKGHSHVYWYRQLPEEGLKFMVYLQKENIIDESGMPKERFSAEFPKEGPSILRIQQVVRGDSAAYFCASSPLAGGGTDTQYFGPGTRLTVL.

The rearrangement uses TRBV4-2 and TRBJ2-1; 10 bases match TRBD2. CDR1 is LGHNA, CDR2 YNFKEQ, per germline. The V and J ends lost 0 bases and 8 bases, in that order; junction bases with no gene match: 10. The CDR3 length is 17 residues. Written as DNA, the CDR3 is TGTGCCAGCAGCCAAGAAGAAAGCGGGGGGGCAGGGGATGAGCAGTTCTTC. Encoded protein: CASSQEESGGAGDEQFF.